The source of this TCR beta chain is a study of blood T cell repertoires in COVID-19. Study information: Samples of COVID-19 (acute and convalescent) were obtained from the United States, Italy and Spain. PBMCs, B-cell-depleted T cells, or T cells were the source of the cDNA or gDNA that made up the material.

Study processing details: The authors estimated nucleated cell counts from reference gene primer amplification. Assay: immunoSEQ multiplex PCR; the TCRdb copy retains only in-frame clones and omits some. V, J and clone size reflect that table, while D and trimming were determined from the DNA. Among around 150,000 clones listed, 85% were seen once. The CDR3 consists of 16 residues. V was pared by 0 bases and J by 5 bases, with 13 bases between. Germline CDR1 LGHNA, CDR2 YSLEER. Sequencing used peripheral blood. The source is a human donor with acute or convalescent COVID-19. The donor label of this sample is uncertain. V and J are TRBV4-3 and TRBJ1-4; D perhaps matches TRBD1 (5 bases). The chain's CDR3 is CASSQDRGAGNEKLFF. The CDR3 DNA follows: TGCGCCAGCAGCCAAGATCGTGGGGCGGGAAATGAAAAACTGTTTTTT.